The 20 T cell receptor beta chains presented below share a single source sample, sequenced in a study of OX40 agonist ivuxolimab in advanced cancers. Clones were sequenced by immunoSEQ multiplex PCR, and TCRdb holds only the in-frame ones, with some missing. Of some 50,000 clones listed, about 86% are singletons. The sequencing here drew on CD4+ or CD8+ T cells sorted from blood, taken in a trial of the OX40 agonist ivuxolimab. Receptors originate from an adult with an advanced solid tumor such as melanoma, head and neck, liver or kidney cancer.

The rearrangement links TRBV5-5 to TRBJ2-2; D call uncertain. CDR1 SGHKS and CDR2 YYEKEE come from the germline V gene (reference sequence). The CDR3 totals 14 residues. Trimming cost V 0 bases and J 6 bases, with 9 bases left between them. This chain's CDR3 is CASSLARLAGELFF. CDR3 in DNA: TGTGCCAGCAGCTTGGCTCGTTTAGCCGGGGAGCTGTTTTTT.

This chain links TRBV28 with TRBJ2-1; 8 nucleotides line up with TRBD2. J lost 4 bases, V lost 5 bases, and 13 bases had no gene match. Germline V gene sequence: CDR1 MDHEN, CDR2 SYDVKM. CDR3 length: 17 residues. In DNA, the CDR3 is TGTGCCAGCAGTCTGGACCCGGGTAGCGGGGTGTACAATGAGCAGTTCTTC. Its protein product is CASSLDPGSGVYNEQFF.

The chain is built from TRBV15 and TRBJ1-1, with D unresolved. Germline-derived CDR1 and CDR2 are LNHNV and YYDKDF (reference sequence). V gave up 9 bases and J gave up 2 bases, with 19 bases separating them. CDR3 length: 15 residues. CDR3 coding DNA: TGTGCCACGTCCTCCCCGCCCGCTTTTAACACTGAAGCTTTCTTT. Its translation: CATSSPPAFNTEAFF.

The chain links TRBV9 to TRBJ1-4; D is possibly TRBD1 (5 bases). CDR3 length: 15 residues. CDR1 and CDR2 (germline): SGDLS, YYNGEE. The ends were cut back, 7 bases at V and 3 bases at J, with 16 bases in the middle. CDR3: CASAPGWVSNEKLFF. The CDR3 DNA reads TGTGCCAGCGCCCCAGGGTGGGTATCTAATGAAAAACTGTTTTTT.

Details on this clone: A read error may produce the germline difference seen at one junction end. Other DNA sequences of this sample code for an identical CDR3. V gene TRBV7-8 combines with J gene TRBJ2-7, with D tentatively TRBD1 (5 bases). Germline lookup yields CDR1 SGHVS and CDR2 FQNEAQ. CDR3 length: 17 amino acids. The CDR3 region is CASSLATEGYGAYEQYF. CDR3 nucleotide sequence: TGTGCCAGCAGCTTAGCGACAGAAGGATATGGGGCCTACGAGCAGTACTTT.

This chain links TRBV9 with TRBJ1-5; TRBD1 is a possible D gene (6 bases). This CDR3 spans 15 amino acids. Between the trimmed V and J ends, which lost 5 bases and 2 bases, there was a span of 14 bases. In germline, CDR1 is SGDLS, CDR2 YYNGEE. Written as DNA, the CDR3 is TGTGCCAGCAGTGCGGAGGGGGGCGGCAATCAGCCCCAGCATTTT. Translating gives CASSAEGGGNQPQHF.

The sample holds one count of this clone. This chain connects TRBV5-4 to TRBJ2-7; 13 nucleotides line up with TRBD2. CDR3 length: 15 amino acids. The V gene end was trimmed by 3 bases and the J gene end by 4 bases; junction bases not matched to a gene: 4. The V gene's germline CDR1 is SGHNT and CDR2 YYREEE (reference sequence). The CDR3 DNA follows: TGTGCCAGCAGCTCGGGACTAGCGGGACCATACGAGCAGTACTTC. Its translation: CASSSGLAGPYEQYF.

This chain uses TRBV19 with TRBJ2-2, with a weak D call TRBD1 (5 bases). The CDR3 extends over 12 amino acids. Per the germline V gene, CDR1 is LNHDA and CDR2 is SQIVND (reference sequence). V was pared by 10 bases and J by 1 base, with 7 bases between. The CDR3 reads CAIGQNTGELFF. The CDR3 region has the DNA TGTGCCATTGGACAGAACACCGGGGAGCTGTTTTTT.

This chain joins TRBV7-2 and TRBJ2-2, with 8 bases that match TRBD1. With V trimmed by 2 bases and J by 3 bases, 2 bases remained unmatched. The CDR3 spans 15 residues. Germline assignment: CDR1 SGHTA and CDR2 FQGNSA. DNA of the CDR3: TGTGCCAGCAGCTTAATGACAGGGGACACCGGGGAGCTGTTTTTT. Amino acid sequence: CASSLMTGDTGELFF. Drawing the rest from reference TRBV7-2 and TRBJ2-2, the complete variable domain is GAGVSQSPSNKVTEKGKDVELRCDPISGHTALYWYRQSLGQGLEFLIYFQGNSAPDKSGLPSDRFSAERTGGSVSTLTIQRTQQEDSAVYLCASSLMTGDTGELFFGEGSRLTVL.

This chain uses TRBV7-9 with TRBJ1-3; no reliable D call. The V and J ends lost 5 bases and 0 bases respectively, with 14 bases between them. Germline values: CDR1 SEHNR, CDR2 FQNEAQ (reference sequence). The CDR3 spans 16 residues. Here the CDR3 DNA reads TGTGCCAGCAGCCCGGGAATTTGGGGCTCTGGAAACACCATATATTTT. It translates to CASSPGIWGSGNTIYF.

CDR3 nucleotide sequence: TGTGCCAGCAGCCTACCTTCAGGGGTCGAGCAGTACTTC. As protein: CASSLPSGVEQYF. V usage is TRBV7-9 and J usage is TRBJ2-7; D is possibly TRBD1 (6 bases). The CDR3 extends over 13 amino acids. The V gene lost 5 bases and the J gene lost 6 bases, with 14 bases spanning the gap. Germline V gives CDR1 SEHNR, CDR2 FQNEAQ (reference sequence).

The gene calls are TRBV7-2 and TRBJ2-7; TRBD2 agrees at 8 bases. V lost 3 bases, J lost 5 bases, and 6 bases stayed unmatched. This CDR3 has 14 residues. The germline V gene encodes CDR1 SGHTA and CDR2 FQGNSA. CDR3: CASSFSSGADEQYF. The CDR3 region has the DNA TGTGCCAGCAGCTTTAGTAGCGGGGCCGACGAGCAGTACTTC.

The chain carries TRBV27 and TRBJ2-1; D not certain. V shed 3 bases and J shed 6 bases, with 15 bases lying between them. Germline V lookup: CDR1 MNHEY, CDR2 SMNVEV (reference sequence). The length of the CDR3 is 15 residues. The CDR3 region has the DNA TGTGCCAGCAGTTTGTATCCTTTGATGGTCAATGAGCAGTTCTTC. It yields the protein CASSLYPLMVNEQFF.

This clone has just a few counts. The chain couples TRBV10-1 to TRBJ1-1; 8 bases agree with TRBD1. Losses at the gene ends were 6 bases for V and 6 bases for J; bases not matched to a gene: 15. CDR1 and CDR2 (germline): WNHNN, SYGVQD (reference sequence). The CDR3 totals 16 residues. DNA of the CDR3: TGCGCCAGCAGGGACAGGGTGCAAGCGATCCCCGCTGAAGCTTTCTTT. Protein product: CASRDRVQAIPAEAFF.

V is TRBV5-5 and J is TRBJ2-7; D gene uncertain. This CDR3 spans 12 amino acids. Germline CDR1 is SGHKS and CDR2 is YYEKEE (reference sequence). V shed 3 bases and J shed 0 bases, with 4 bases lying between them. CDR3 protein: CASSSSSYEQYF. CDR3 DNA: TGTGCCAGCAGCTCTAGCTCCTACGAGCAGTACTTC. The whole variable domain, filled in from reference TRBV5-5 and TRBJ2-7, reads DAGVTQSPTHLIKTRGQQVTLRCSPISGHKSVSWYQQVLGQGPQFIFQYYEKEERGRGNFPDRFSARQFPNYSSELNVNALLLGDSALYLCASSSSSYEQYFGPGTRLTVT.

This clone has only one observation. V usage is TRBV6-6 and J usage is TRBJ2-2, with 11 bases that match TRBD2. Germline assignment: CDR1 MNHNY and CDR2 SVGAGI (reference sequence). J gave up 5 bases and V 5 bases, and 7 bases lay outside the gene matches. CDR3 size: 16 residues. The CDR3 protein is CASSAKLAGGTGELFF. The DNA of the CDR3 is TGTGCCAGCAGTGCCAAATTAGCGGGGGGGACCGGGGAGCTGTTTTTT.

The chain employs TRBV9 and TRBJ1-4, with D maybe TRBD1 (5 bases). CDR3 length: 15 residues. V gave up 4 bases and J gave up 5 bases, with 15 bases separating them. From germline, CDR1 is SGDLS and CDR2 YYNGEE. The CDR3 reads CASSPRDGLNEKLFF. DNA for the CDR3: TGTGCCAGCAGCCCCCGGGACGGCCTCAATGAAAAACTGTTTTTT.

CDR3 in amino acids: CASSPITGETEQFF. The CDR3 nucleotides are TGCGCCAGCAGTCCCATTACAGGGGAAACTGAGCAGTTCTTC. The genes are TRBV4-1 and TRBJ2-1; 7 bases fit TRBD1. V dropped 6 bases and J dropped 9; count of bases not matched to a gene: 11. This CDR3 contains 14 residues. Per the germline V gene, CDR1 is MGHRA and CDR2 is YSYEKL.

The CDR3 DNA reads TGTGCCAGCAGCCAAGGTTGGATCACTGAAGCTTTCTTT. Translation gives CASSQGWITEAFF. The rearrangement uses TRBV14 and TRBJ1-1; D ambiguous. The CDR3 has 13 residues. V lost 1 base and J 4 bases, leaving 7 bases between the germline ends. The germline V gene encodes CDR1 SGHDN and CDR2 FVKESK.

The V and J genes are TRBV4-1 and TRBJ1-5; possible D gene TRBD1, 6 bases. Germline V CDR1 and CDR2: MGHRA, YSYEKL. The V and J ends lost 1 base and 3 bases respectively, with 13 bases between them. This CDR3 region has 16 residues. The CDR3 DNA reads TGCGCCAGCAGCCAAGCCGGCAGGGGAGTCAATCAGCCCCAGCATTTT. It encodes CASSQAGRGVNQPQHF.